This T cell receptor (beta chain) emerged from a study of blood T cell repertoires in COVID-19 (TCRdb year 2020). With respect to the entire study: The collaborator samples originated in the United States, Italy and Spain and spanned the acute and convalescent phases of COVID-19. The material from the prospective study consisted of cDNA or gDNA derived from T cells, B-cell-depleted T cells, or PBMCs. Deeply sampled blood TCRbeta repertoires from subjects exposed to, actively infected with, or recovered from COVID-19 were included in the dataset. The repertoires were released in a freely available public database meant as a resource for research on the immune response to SARS-CoV-2. The samples were drawn from two sources: the first 160 participants of the ongoing ImmuneRACE study, and some 1,300 subjects contributed by 6 global collaborators. The sample metadata nearly always contained a de-identified subject ID, COVID-19 status, age in years and sex. Where available, HLA class I and class II types were obtained from metadata supplied by the sample provider rather than from assay-based typing. The paper as a whole reports these results and caveats: The amount of clinical and demographic metadata varied by source and participant and was provided uncurated.

In regard to this clone: Its antigen remains unidentified. No much larger clone exists at a distance of one base, and base qualities are not known.

The CDR3 sequence holds 14 residues, the cysteine and phenylalanine included. The kept DNA is CDR3 alone, 42 bases in frame from the first base. The germline V gene (reference sequence) supplies CDR1 LNHDA and CDR2 SQIVND. Clipping removes 4 bases from V and 8 bases from J, with 6 as the unmatched junction base count. TCRbeta CDR3 regions were amplified from genomic DNA using the immunoSEQ Assay, a bias-controlled multiplex PCR. Turning to the authors' computational methods: The number of nucleated cells in each sample was estimated from the amplification of reference gene primers within the assay. To quantify the absolute abundance of each unique TCRbeta CDR3 rearrangement, sequence reads were collapsed and filtered. For each sample, productive Simpson clonality was calculated as the square root of Simpson's diversity index over productive rearrangements. TCRdb retrieved this table from immuneACCESS and kept in-frame rearrangements only. Not all clones are present; in checked studies, unresolved V genes account for under half, and no reason is known for the remainder. That table supplies the V and J calls and clone size; D and trimming were determined from the DNA. The sample data list around 300,000 clones, and roughly 87% of these were observed just once. The top ten clones comprise 6% of the sample.

Participants in the prospective study were enrolled through a virtual design, were aged 18 to 89 years, and lived in 24 United States geographic areas. Cohort assignment in the prospective study relied on participant-reported clinical history from a screening survey and a study questionnaire. Recovered participants in ImmuneRACE Cohort 3 were defined by two consecutive negative NP/OP PCR tests, clearance by a healthcare professional, or resolution of symptoms. Mobile phlebotomists in the prospective study collected whole blood, serum and a nasopharyngeal or oropharyngeal swab from every participant. Participants in the prospective study had the option to provide additional blood draws and questionnaires over an approximately 2-month period. Prospective study blood samples were shipped either frozen or at room temperature before DNA extraction.

The chain is assembled from TRBV19 and TRBJ1-4, and TRBD1 matches 8 of the central bases. The clonotype originates from a woman between 40 and 50 years old who had recovered from COVID-19. The sequencing input was PBMCs or T cells enriched from blood (not recorded which). The DNA sequence is as follows: TGTGCCAGTAGTAGGACAGGGAACGAAGAAAAACTGTTTTTT. The encoded protein is CASSRTGNEEKLFF.